The rows below give T cell receptor beta chains drawn from one sample of a study of blood T cell repertoires in COVID-19. Libraries were prepared by immunoSEQ multiplex PCR; TCRdb keeps only in-frame clonotypes and omits some of them. Of about 230,000 clones detected, 75% to 90% appear once; the ten largest clones hold approximately 2.6%. The sequencing input was peripheral blood. The receptor source for this set is an older woman with active or convalescent COVID-19. The CDR3 runs from the conserved cysteine through the conserved F or W. The order of the fields is V gene, J gene, clone size, D gene, CDR3 DNA, CDR3 protein. A D gene is named only where the DNA matches it firmly. Not all rows give a size; the values are once, few, many and, for expanded clones, a class.

TRBV21-1,TRBJ2-7,.,.,TGTGCCAGCCTGCGGAGGGGGGGAGCAAAGCCCTACGAGCAGTACTTC,CASLRRGGAKPYEQYF
TRBV9,TRBJ1-2,once,.,TGTGCCAGCGGGTGGGGCGGAAACGGCTACACCTTC,CASGWGGNGYTF
TRBV5-8,TRBJ2-7,.,.,TGTGCCAGCATCCCCGGGTGGACCTACGAGCAGTACTTC,CASIPGWTYEQYF
TRBV30,TRBJ1-2,.,TRBD1,TGTGCCTGGAGTCCCCACGGGACAGATGGCTACACCTTC,CAWSPHGTDGYTF
TRBV11-2,TRBJ2-1,once,TRBD2,TGTGCCAGCAGATCCTTAGCGGGGCAGAAAAAAAATGAGCAGTTCTTC,CASRSLAGQKKNEQFF
TRBV2,TRBJ2-5,.,.,TGTGCCAGCAGTGGCCCTCAGGTAGTAGAGACCCAGTACTTC,CASSGPQVVETQYF
TRBV12-2,TRBJ1-2,few,.,TGTGCAAGTCGTCCTACAGGCTTGCCCGGTGGCTACACCTTC,CASRPTGLPGGYTF
TRBV5-1,TRBJ2-2,.,.,TGCGCCAGCAGCTTGGGGTCACGGGGGATGTCCACCGGGGAGCTGTTTTTT,CASSLGSRGMSTGELFF
TRBV9,TRBJ1-1,.,TRBD1,TGTGCCAGCAGGATCCCGAGGACAGGGGGCTCTGGTCACACTGAAGCTTTCTTT,CASRIPRTGGSGHTEAFF
TRBV18,TRBJ2-3,.,TRBD2,TGTGCCAGCTCACCACCTCGGCTAGCGGGGGTTGGCGGGGATACGCAGTATTTT,CASSPPRLAGVGGDTQYF
TRBV7-8,TRBJ2-1,.,TRBD2,TGTGCCAGCAGCTCCCGACTAGCGGCGGCCTACAATGAGCAGTTCTTC,CASSSRLAAAYNEQFF
TRBV9,TRBJ1-6,.,.,TGTGCCAGCAGCGTAGACTCTGTAACGGCCTATAATTCACCCCTCCACTTT,CASSVDSVTAYNSPLHF
TRBV30,TRBJ1-2,few,TRBD1,TGTGCCTGGAGTATACAGGGGGCGAGTTACTATGGCTACACCTTC,CAWSIQGASYYGYTF
TRBV30,TRBJ2-5,.,TRBD2,TGTGCCTGGAGTGCCCGGACGAGCGGGGCAGAGACCCAGTACTTC,CAWSARTSGAETQYF
TRBV5-6,TRBJ2-1,.,.,TGTGCCAGCAGCGTAATACAGGGGAGGTACAATGAGCAGTTCTTC,CASSVIQGRYNEQFF
TRBV19,TRBJ2-1,.,TRBD2,TGTGCCAGTAGTCCTAGCGGGATCGCCTACAATGAGCAGTTCTTC,CASSPSGIAYNEQFF
TRBV28,TRBJ1-1,.,.,TGTGCCAGCAGTTCCCCCTCCGGTGGGAACACTGAAGCTTTCTTT,CASSSPSGGNTEAFF
TRBV19,TRBJ2-1,.,.,TGTGCCAGTAGTAGTAGTTCCGGGAGCTCCTACAATGAGCAGTTCTTC,CASSSSSGSSYNEQFF
TRBV30,TRBJ1-4,.,.,TGTGCCTGGAGGCGGGGGGAAAAACTGTTTTTT,CAWRRGEKLFF
TRBV28,TRBJ2-1,.,.,TGTGCCAGCAGTTTCAGCGGGTTCTCCTACAATGAGCAGTTCTTC,CASSFSGFSYNEQFF
TRBV6-5,TRBJ1-5,.,.,TGTGCCAGCAGTTACTCGCCCCGGGGGCAGCCCCAGCATTTT,CASSYSPRGQPQHF
TRBV19,TRBJ2-1,.,.,TGTGCCAGTAGTATAGGCCGGGGAACGGATGAGCAGTTCTTC,CASSIGRGTDEQFF
TRBV5-1,TRBJ2-3,.,.,TGCGCCAGCACCTCGGGGAGCACAGATACGCAGTATTTT,CASTSGSTDTQYF
TRBV7-2,TRBJ1-1,.,TRBD1,TGTGCCTCCGGCAGGGGGATGAACACTGAAGCTTTCTTT,CASGRGMNTEAFF